The rows below give T cell receptor beta chains drawn from one sample of a study of early T cells in non-severe SARS-CoV-2 infection. TCRdb reanalysed the 5' RACE reads using MiXCR and keeps one entry per CDR3 protein. Among approximately 40,000 distinct CDR3 sequences listed, roughly 11% were seen once. The sample taken for sequencing was whole blood. The receptors were gathered from an adult who was a healthcare worker with PCR-confirmed SARS-CoV-2 infection or an uninfected control (not recorded which). Each CDR3 is given with its conserved first and last residue. D genes are given only for firm matches. Size is stated for part of the rows, as once, few or many counts, or as a class when the clone is expanded.

>.|TRBD2|TRBJ2-2|TRBV7-3
CASSAGLGGNPGELFF
TGTGCCAGCAGCGCGGGACTAGGCGGGAACCCCGGGGAGCTGTTTTTT
>many|.|TRBJ1-5|TRBV7-6
CASSWGVDQPQHF
TGTGCCAGCAGCTGGGGGGTGGATCAGCCCCAGCATTTT
>few|TRBD2|TRBJ2-1|TRBV18
CASSPPSSGGVYNEQFF
TGTGCCAGCTCACCACCCTCTAGCGGGGGGGTTTACAATGAGCAGTTCTTC
>many|.|TRBJ1-2|TRBV4-1
CASSQDPGGYTF
TGCGCCAGCAGCCAAGATCCTGGTGGCTACACCTTC
>.|.|TRBJ1-5|TRBV9
CASGQGEVYQPQHF
TGTGCCAGCGGGCAGGGAGAGGTATATCAGCCCCAGCATTTT
>.|TRBD1|TRBJ1-2|TRBV3-1
CASSQPGQAGYGYTF
TGTGCCAGCAGCCAACCGGGACAGGCAGGCTATGGCTACACCTTC
>many|.|TRBJ2-2|TRBV28
CASHPLRVLPTGELFF
TGTGCCAGCCACCCGTTACGAGTCCTCCCCACCGGGGAGCTGTTTTTT
>many|.|TRBJ1-5|TRBV7-2
CASSPGNNQPQHF
TGTGCCAGCAGCCCCGGAAACAATCAGCCCCAGCATTTT
>few|TRBD1|TRBJ1-6|TRBV6-5
CASSYRGQGGSYNSPLHF
TGTGCCAGCAGTTACAGAGGACAGGGTGGGTCCTATAATTCACCCCTCCACTTT
>many|.|TRBJ2-7|TRBV18
CASSPKTRLHYEQYF
TGTGCCAGCTCACCAAAGACCCGCCTCCACTACGAGCAGTACTTC